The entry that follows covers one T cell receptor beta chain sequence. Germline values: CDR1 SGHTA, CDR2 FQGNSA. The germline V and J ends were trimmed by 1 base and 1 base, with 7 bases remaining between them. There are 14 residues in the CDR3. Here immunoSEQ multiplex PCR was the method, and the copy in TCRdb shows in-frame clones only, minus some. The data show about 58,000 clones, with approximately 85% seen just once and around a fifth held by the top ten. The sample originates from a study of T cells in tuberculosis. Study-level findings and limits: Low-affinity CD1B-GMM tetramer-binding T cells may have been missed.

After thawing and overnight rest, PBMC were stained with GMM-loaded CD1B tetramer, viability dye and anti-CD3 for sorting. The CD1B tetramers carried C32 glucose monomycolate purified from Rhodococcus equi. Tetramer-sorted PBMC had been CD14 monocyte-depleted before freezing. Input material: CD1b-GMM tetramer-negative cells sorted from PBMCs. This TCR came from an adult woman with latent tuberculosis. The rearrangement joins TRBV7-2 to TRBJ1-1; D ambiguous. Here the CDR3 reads CASSLVRGNTEAFF. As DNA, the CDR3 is TGTGCCAGCAGCTTAGTTCGGGGGAACACTGAAGCTTTCTTT.